These 8 T cell receptor beta chains were sequenced from one sample in a study of blood T cells in healthy people across ages. Next came a second PCR, run for about 6 to 11 cycles, which used a sample-barcoded 5' primer along with a J-beta primer mix. MiXCR, applied by TCRdb to the 5' RACE reads, yields one record per CDR3 protein. The sample holds 540,000 or so distinct CDR3 sequences, 45% to 55% seen once. Sequenced material: blood. These TCRs come from an elderly man in good health.

The rearrangement uses TRBV20-1 and TRBJ2-5, with D possibly being TRBD2 (7 bases). The V gene's germline CDR1 is DFQATT and CDR2 SNEGSKA (reference sequence). The CDR3 has 13 amino acids. The ends were cut back, 3 bases at V and 5 bases at J, with 13 bases in the middle. The CDR3 region is CSASRGGGETQYF. The CDR3 bases are TGCAGTGCTAGTAGGGGCGGGGGCGAGACCCAGTACTTC.

The chain combines TRBV29-1 with TRBJ2-4; D unclear. The DNA end is a closer match to TRBJ2-7, so the J assignment may be wrong. The CDR3 has 12 residues. Germline V gene data show CDR1 as SQVTM and CDR2 as ANQGSEA. In nucleotides, the CDR3 is TGCAGCGTTGAAGGCAGACGCTACGAGCAGTACTTC. Translating gives CSVEGRRYEQYF.

This chain joins TRBV12-3 or TRBV12-4 and TRBJ1-1; tentative D call: TRBD1 (5 bases). This CDR3 region has 15 residues. V was shortened by 4 bases and J by 4 bases, with 16 bases between the two germline ends. The CDR3 loop reads CASSSSGTLGTEAFF. The CDR3 coding sequence is TGTGCCAGCAGTTCCTCCGGGACCCTGGGCACTGAAGCTTTCTTT.

V usage is TRBV27 and J usage is TRBJ2-3; D possibly corresponds to TRBD1 (5 bases). This CDR3 has 15 amino acids. Germline assignment: CDR1 MNHEY and CDR2 SMNVEV (reference sequence). V lost 1 base and J lost 2, with 10 bases in between. The CDR3 DNA is TGTGCCAGCAGTTTATATGTGGGGCCCACAGATACGCAGTATTTT. As protein: CASSLYVGPTDTQYF.

This clonotype was seen more than once but under ten times. This chain connects TRBV12-3 or TRBV12-4 to TRBJ2-1; D is possibly TRBD1 (6 bases). The CDR3 loop spans 15 amino acids. V was clipped by 4 bases and J by 1 base, with 11 bases between them. For the CDR3, the DNA is TGTGCCAGCAGTTGGGGGACACCTTCCTACAATGAGCAGTTCTTC. Translated, it gives CASSWGTPSYNEQFF.

This clonotype came up a few times. V gene TRBV20-1 combines with J gene TRBJ1-5; 8 bases align to TRBD1. The length of the CDR3 is 12 residues. The ends lost 3 bases at V and 12 bases at J; junction bases unmatched: 7. CDR1 DFQATT and CDR2 SNEGSKA come from the germline V gene (reference sequence). The CDR3 DNA sequence: TGCAGTGCTAGTCCAGGGGGCCCCCTCCAGCATTTT. This codes for CSASPGGPLQHF.

The chain carries TRBV6-5 and TRBJ2-7; D remains unclear. In germline, CDR1 is MNHEY, CDR2 SVGAGI. With 5 bases removed from V and 5 bases from J, the gap between germline ends came to 10 bases. The CDR3 length is 12 residues. DNA for the CDR3: TGTGCCAGCAGTATAGGGTTCAACGAGCAGTACTTC. It specifies CASSIGFNEQYF.

There are a few counts of this clonotype. The rearrangement links TRBV7-2 to TRBJ2-1; D ambiguous. The V and J ends lost 1 base and 5 bases respectively, with 6 bases between them. The germline V gene has CDR1 SGHTA and CDR2 FQGNSA. This CDR3 contains 13 residues. CDR3 protein: CASSLDTDNEQFF. For the CDR3, the DNA is TGTGCCAGCAGCTTAGACACAGACAATGAGCAGTTCTTC.